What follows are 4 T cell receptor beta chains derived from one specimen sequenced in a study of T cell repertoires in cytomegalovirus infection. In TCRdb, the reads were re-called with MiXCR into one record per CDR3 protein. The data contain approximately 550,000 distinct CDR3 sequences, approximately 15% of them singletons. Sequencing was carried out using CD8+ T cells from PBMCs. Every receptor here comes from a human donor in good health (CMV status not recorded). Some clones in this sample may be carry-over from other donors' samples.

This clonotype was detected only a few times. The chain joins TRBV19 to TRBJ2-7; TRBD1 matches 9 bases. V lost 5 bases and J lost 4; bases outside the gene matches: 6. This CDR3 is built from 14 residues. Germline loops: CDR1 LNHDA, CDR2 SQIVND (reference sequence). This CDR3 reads CASSQGTGWYEQYF. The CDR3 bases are TGTGCCAGTAGTCAAGGGACAGGGTGGTACGAGCAGTACTTC.

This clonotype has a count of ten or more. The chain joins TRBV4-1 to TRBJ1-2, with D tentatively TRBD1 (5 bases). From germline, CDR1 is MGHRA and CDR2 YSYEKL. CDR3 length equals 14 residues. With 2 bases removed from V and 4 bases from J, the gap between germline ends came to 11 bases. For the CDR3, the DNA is TGCGCCAGCAGCCAACAGGGAATACGCTATGGCTACACCTTC. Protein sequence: CASSQQGIRYGYTF.

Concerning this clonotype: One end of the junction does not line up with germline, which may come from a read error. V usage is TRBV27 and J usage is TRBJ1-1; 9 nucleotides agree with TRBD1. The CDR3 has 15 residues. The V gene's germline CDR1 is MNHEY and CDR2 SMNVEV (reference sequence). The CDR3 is CASSKTGGTNTKAFF. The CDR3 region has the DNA TGTGCCAGCAGCAAGACAGGGGGAACGAACACTAAAGCTTTCTTT.

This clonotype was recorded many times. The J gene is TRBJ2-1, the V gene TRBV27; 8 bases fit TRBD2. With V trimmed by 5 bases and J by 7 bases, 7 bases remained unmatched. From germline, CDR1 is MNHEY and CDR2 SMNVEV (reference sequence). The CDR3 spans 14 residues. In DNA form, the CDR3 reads TGTGCCAGCAGTCCCGGGGGGGGTACAAATGAGCAGTTCTTC. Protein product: CASSPGGGTNEQFF.